One sample yielded the 15 T cell receptor beta chains listed below, sequenced in a study of siplizumab effects on memory and regulatory T cells. Here immunoSEQ multiplex PCR was the method, and the copy in TCRdb shows in-frame clones only, minus some. The sample holds around 100,000 clones, roughly 91% seen once. The sequenced material came from non-Treg CD4+ T cells sorted from blood. The source is a human donor in good health.

The chain links TRBV30 to TRBJ2-7; D unresolved. Germline V gene lookup returns CDR1 GTSNPN and CDR2 SVGIG (reference sequence). This CDR3 comprises 13 residues. The V end lost 7 bases, the J end lost 0 bases, and 13 bases lay between the germline ends. The CDR3 nucleotides read TGTGCCTACCTCCCCAAAGACTCCTACGAGCAGTACTTC. It translates to CAYLPKDSYEQYF. The whole variable domain, filled in from reference TRBV30 and TRBJ2-7, reads SQTIHQWPATLVQPVGSPLSLECTVEGTSNPNLYWYRQAAGRGLQLLFYSVGIGQISSEVPQNLSASRPQDRQFILSSKKLLLSDSGFYLCAYLPKDSYEQYFGPGTRLTVT.

The V call is TRBV28, the J call TRBJ2-3; 8 bases are a match to TRBD1. Germline V CDR1 and CDR2: MDHEN, SYDVKM. V lost 3 bases, J lost 2 bases, and 7 bases stayed unmatched. This CDR3 spans 16 amino acids. The CDR3 is CASSFPDRGYTDTQYF. As DNA, the CDR3 is TGTGCCAGCAGTTTCCCTGACAGGGGTTACACAGATACGCAGTATTTT.

The V and J genes are TRBV12-5 and TRBJ2-5; D gene unclear. Germline CDR1 is LGHNT and CDR2 is FRNRAP. V lost 5 bases to trimming and J lost 2 bases, with 6 bases between them. This CDR3 spans 12 amino acids. The CDR3 region has the DNA TGTGCTAGTGGTCAGCTACAAGAGACCCAGTACTTC. Its protein product is CASGQLQETQYF. Together with reference TRBV12-5 and TRBJ2-5, the CDR3 gives the full variable domain: DARVTQTPRHKVTEMGQEVTMRCQPILGHNTVFWYRQTMMQGLELLAYFRNRAPLDDSGMPKDRFSAEMPDATLATLKIQPSEPRDSAVYFCASGQLQETQYFGPGTRLLVL.

In this sample, this clone turned up once. The rearrangement uses TRBV11-2 and TRBJ1-1; 8 positions match TRBD1. V trimming: 2 bases; J trimming: 0 bases; junction bases outside the gene matches: 2. The germline gives CDR1 SGHAT, CDR2 FQNNGV. The CDR3 is 15 amino acids. The CDR3 bases are TGTGCCAGCAGCTTACCGACAGGGGTGAACACTGAAGCTTTCTTT. It encodes CASSLPTGVNTEAFF.

The CDR3 here is CASSIEGVAFF. CDR3 in DNA: TGTGCCAGTAGTATAGAAGGGGTCGCTTTCTTT. This chain connects TRBV19 to TRBJ1-1; TRBD1 is a possible D gene (5 bases). Per germline, CDR1 LNHDA and CDR2 SQIVND (reference sequence). The CDR3 totals 11 residues. Trimming stripped 0 bases from V and 11 bases from J, with 7 bases between.

V is TRBV6-6 and J is TRBJ2-5; D is undetermined. V was clipped by 2 bases and J by 3 bases, with 10 bases between them. The CDR3 runs 14 residues. The germline gives CDR1 MNHNY, CDR2 SVGAGI (reference sequence). CDR3 residues: CASSYPPPEETQYF. As DNA, the CDR3 is TGTGCCAGCAGTTACCCCCCCCCTGAAGAGACCCAGTACTTC.

This sequence joins TRBV6-1 and TRBJ2-3; TRBD2 agrees at 13 bases. After removal of 11 bases from V and 2 bases from J, the junction contained 7 bases not matched to a gene. Germline CDR1 reads MNHNS; CDR2 reads SASEGT. The CDR3 runs to 15 residues. For the CDR3, the DNA is TGTGCCTCCAAGGGGACTAGCGGGGCCACAGATACGCAGTATTTT. This sequence encodes CASKGTSGATDTQYF.

The chain links TRBV28 to TRBJ2-1; the D is unclear. This CDR3 region has 14 residues. Germline loops: CDR1 MDHEN, CDR2 SYDVKM. The ends were cut back, 2 bases at V and 6 bases at J, with 11 bases in the middle. Here the CDR3 DNA reads TGTGCCAGCAGTTTAAACGAGGTCCCCAATGAGCAGTTCTTC. Residues: CASSLNEVPNEQFF.

The chain employs TRBV7-2 and TRBJ2-1; 7 nucleotides agree with TRBD2. Per the germline V gene, CDR1 is SGHTA and CDR2 is FQGNSA. The V and J ends lost 5 bases and 2 bases, in that order; junction bases with no gene match: 3. The CDR3 contains 14 residues. The CDR3 region has the DNA TGTGCCAGCAGCCCCGCGGGGGCCTACAATGAGCAGTTCTTC. Its translation: CASSPAGAYNEQFF.

The chain uses TRBV7-9 and TRBJ2-1, with D tentatively TRBD1 or TRBD2 (6 bases each). V was trimmed by 7 bases and J by 3 bases, leaving 16 bases between them. This CDR3 has 15 residues. The V gene's germline CDR1 is SEHNR and CDR2 FQNEAQ (reference sequence). In nucleotides, the CDR3 is TGTGCCAGCACACCCACCGGGGGCCTCTACAATGAGCAGTTCTTC. Residues: CASTPTGGLYNEQFF.

The chain employs TRBV28 and TRBJ2-7, with 8 nucleotides matching TRBD1. The CDR3 totals 14 residues. CDR1 and CDR2 from the germline V gene are MDHEN and SYDVKM. Losses at the gene ends were 2 bases for V and 7 bases for J; bases not matched to a gene: 7. The CDR3: CASSLGGTGSEQYF. CDR3 DNA sequence: TGTGCCAGCAGTTTAGGGGGGACAGGATCGGAGCAGTACTTC.

In nucleotides, the CDR3 is TGCGCCAGCAGCCAAGTTAAAGGGGCGATCTACAATGAGCAGTTCTTC. Translating it yields CASSQVKGAIYNEQFF. V is TRBV4-1 and J is TRBJ2-1, with a possible D match to TRBD1 (5 bases). Deletions cut 1 base from V and 3 bases from J, with 13 bases between. The germline V gene encodes CDR1 MGHRA and CDR2 YSYEKL. CDR3 length equals 16 residues.

This clone came up once. The chain employs TRBV7-6 and TRBJ2-7, with D possibly being TRBD1 or TRBD2 (7 bases each). V was pared by 1 base and J by 2 bases, with 15 bases between. This CDR3 region has 16 residues. CDR1 SGHVS and CDR2 FNYEAQ come from the germline V gene. The CDR3 sequence: CASSLGVSGGAYEQYF. CDR3 sequence (DNA): TGTGCCAGCAGCTTAGGGGTTTCAGGGGGGGCCTACGAGCAGTACTTC.

The rearrangement joins TRBV5-8 to TRBJ1-2; D not resolved. The CDR3 is made up of 15 amino acids. In germline, CDR1 is SGHTS, CDR2 YDEGEE. V was cut by 0 bases and J by 7 bases, with 16 bases left in between. The CDR3 region is CASSLGEGRAAGYTF. CDR3 nucleotides: TGTGCCAGCAGCTTGGGGGAGGGAAGGGCCGCTGGCTACACCTTC.

This chain's CDR3 is CASSQIDTRRARRTQYF. The CDR3 bases are TGTGCCAGCAGTCAGATCGACACCCGTAGGGCTAGAAGGACGCAGTATTTT. The rearrangement links TRBV28 to TRBJ2-3; D remains ambiguous. CDR1 is MDHEN and CDR2 is SYDVKM in the germline V gene. The germline V and J ends were trimmed by 5 bases and 9 bases, with 27 bases remaining between them. This CDR3 region has 17 residues. Variable domain in full (rest from reference TRBV28 and TRBJ2-3): DVKVTQSSRYLVKRTGEKVFLECVQDMDHENMFWYRQDPGLGLRLIYFSYDVKMKEKGDIPEGYSVSREKKERFSLILESASTNQTSMYLCASSQIDTRRARRTQYFGPGTRLTVL.